Sequencing of this T cell receptor (beta chain) was carried out in a study of shared clonotypes between healthy human individuals. On the study more broadly: In total, the donors were two women and three men aged 18 to 49. Study-wide points: Naive subsets generally had larger estimated richness than memory subsets.

V was cut by 2 bases and J by 5 bases, with 10 bases left in between. CDR3 length equals 14 residues. Per the germline V gene, CDR1 is MNHEY and CDR2 is SMNVEV (reference sequence). CD45RO negativity and positive selection for CCR7 defined naive CD8 cells, a population that excluded terminally differentiated effector memory CD45RA+ cells. Generated by immunoSEQ multiplex PCR, the TCRdb table keeps only in-frame clones and is missing some. This table holds a few million clones, around 95% found once. A word on this clone: What it binds is not known.

Sample: naive CD8+ T cells from PBMCs. The rearrangement uses TRBV27 and TRBJ1-5; weak D call: TRBD1 (5 bases). The sequence came from a man younger than 30 in good health. Some clones in this sample may be carry-over from other donors' samples. The CDR3 region has the DNA TGTGCCAGCAGTTTACAGGGCGCCTATCAGCCCCAGCATTTT. Translating gives CASSLQGAYQPQHF.